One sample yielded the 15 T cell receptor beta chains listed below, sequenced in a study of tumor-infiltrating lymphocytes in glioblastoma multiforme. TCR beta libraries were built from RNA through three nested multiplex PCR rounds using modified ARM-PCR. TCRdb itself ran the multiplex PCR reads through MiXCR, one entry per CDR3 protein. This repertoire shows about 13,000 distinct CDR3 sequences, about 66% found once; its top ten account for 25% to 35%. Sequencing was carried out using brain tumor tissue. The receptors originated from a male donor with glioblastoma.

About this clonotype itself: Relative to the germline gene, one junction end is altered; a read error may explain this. The CDR3 loop reads CSIAGTLTDTLYF. In DNA form, the CDR3 reads TGCAGCATAGCCGGGACTCTCACAGATACGCTGTATTTT. The V and J genes are TRBV29-1 and TRBJ2-3, with D possibly TRBD2 on 6 matching bases. Per the germline V gene, CDR1 is SQVTM and CDR2 is ANQGSEA. This CDR3 spans 13 amino acids.

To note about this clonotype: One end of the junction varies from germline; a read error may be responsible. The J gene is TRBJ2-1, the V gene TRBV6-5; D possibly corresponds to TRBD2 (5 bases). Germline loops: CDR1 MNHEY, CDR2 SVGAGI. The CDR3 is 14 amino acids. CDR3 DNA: TGTGCCAGCAGTTACAGGCCGGGCTTCGGTGAGCGGTTATTC. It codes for CASSYRPGFGERLF.

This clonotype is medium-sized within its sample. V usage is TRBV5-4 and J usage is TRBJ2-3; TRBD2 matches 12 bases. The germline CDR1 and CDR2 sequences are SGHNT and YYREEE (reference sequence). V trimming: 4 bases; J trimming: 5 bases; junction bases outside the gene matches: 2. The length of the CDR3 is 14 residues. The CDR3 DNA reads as TGTGCCAGCAGCCAACTAGCGGGAGGAGATACGCAGTATTTT. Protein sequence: CASSQLAGGDTQYF.

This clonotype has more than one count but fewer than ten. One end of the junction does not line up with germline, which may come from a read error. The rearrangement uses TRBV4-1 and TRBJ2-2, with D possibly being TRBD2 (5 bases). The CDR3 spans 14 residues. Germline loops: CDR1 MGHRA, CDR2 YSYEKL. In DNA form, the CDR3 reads TGCGCTAGCAGCCAAGATTCGGGGTCCGGGGAGCCGTTTTTT. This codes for CASSQDSGSGEPFF.

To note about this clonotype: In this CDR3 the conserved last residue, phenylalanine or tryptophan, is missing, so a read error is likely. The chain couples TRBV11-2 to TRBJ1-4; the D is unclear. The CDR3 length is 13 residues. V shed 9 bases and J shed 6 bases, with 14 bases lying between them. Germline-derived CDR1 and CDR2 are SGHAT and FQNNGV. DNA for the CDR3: TGTGCCAGTAGCCTCAACCAGGATGAAAAACTGTTTCTT. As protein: CASSLNQDEKLFL.

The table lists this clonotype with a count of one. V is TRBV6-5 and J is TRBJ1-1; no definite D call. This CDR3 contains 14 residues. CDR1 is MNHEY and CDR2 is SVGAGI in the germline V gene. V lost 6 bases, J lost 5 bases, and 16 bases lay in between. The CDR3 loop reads CASSPRRGGTEAFF. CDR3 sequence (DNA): TGTGCCAGCAGCCCTAGGCGGGGTGGGACTGAAGCTTTCTTT.

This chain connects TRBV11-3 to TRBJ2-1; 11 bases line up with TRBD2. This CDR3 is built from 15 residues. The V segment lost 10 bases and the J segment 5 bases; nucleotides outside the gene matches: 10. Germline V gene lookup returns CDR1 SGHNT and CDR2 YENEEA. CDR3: CATSKGLAEHNEQFF. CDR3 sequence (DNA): TGTGCCACCTCGAAGGGACTAGCGGAACACAATGAGCAGTTCTTC.

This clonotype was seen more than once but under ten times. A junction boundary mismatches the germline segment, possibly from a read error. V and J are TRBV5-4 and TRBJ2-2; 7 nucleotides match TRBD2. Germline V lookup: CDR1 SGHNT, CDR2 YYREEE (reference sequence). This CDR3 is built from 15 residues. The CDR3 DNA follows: TGTGCCAGCGGCCCGCGGCGGGAGCGGTCCGGGGGGCTGTTTTTT. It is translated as CASGPRRERSGGLFF. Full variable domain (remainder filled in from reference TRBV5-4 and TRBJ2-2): ETGVTQSPTHLIKTRGQQVTLRCSSQSGHNTVSWYQQALGQGPQFIFQYYREEENGRGNFPPRFSGLQFPNYSSELNVNALELDDSALYLCASGPRRERSGGLFFGEGSRLTVL.

The CDR3 DNA sequence: TGTGCCAGCAGCTTATTAGCGGGAGTTGAATACGAGCGATACTTC. It encodes CASSLLAGVEYERYF. This chain joins TRBV7-9 and TRBJ2-7; 9 positions match TRBD2. After removal of 2 bases from V and 13 bases from J, the junction contained 15 bases not matched to a gene. The CDR3 spans 15 residues. Per the germline V gene, CDR1 is SEHNR and CDR2 is FQNEAQ (reference sequence). Full variable domain (missing parts from reference TRBV7-9 and TRBJ2-7): DTGVSQNPRHKITKRGQNVTFRCDPISEHNRLYWYRQTLGQGPEFLTYFQNEAQLEKSRLLSDRFSAERPKGSFSTLEIQRTEQGDSAMYLCASSLLAGVEYERYFGPGTRLTVT.

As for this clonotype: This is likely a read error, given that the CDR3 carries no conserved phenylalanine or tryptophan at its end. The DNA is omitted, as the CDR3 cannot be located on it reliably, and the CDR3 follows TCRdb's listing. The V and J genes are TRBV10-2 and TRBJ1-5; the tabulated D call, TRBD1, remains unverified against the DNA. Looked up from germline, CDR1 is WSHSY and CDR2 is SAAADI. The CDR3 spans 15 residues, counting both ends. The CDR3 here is CAGRPLATGDQPHHS.

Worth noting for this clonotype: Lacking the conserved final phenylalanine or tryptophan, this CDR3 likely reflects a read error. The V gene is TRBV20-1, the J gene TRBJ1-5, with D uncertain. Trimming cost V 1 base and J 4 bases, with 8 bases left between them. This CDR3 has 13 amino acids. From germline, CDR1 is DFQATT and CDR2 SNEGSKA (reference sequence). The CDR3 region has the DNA TGCAGTGCTAGAGGGGCAACAAATCAGCCCCAGCATATC. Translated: CSARGATNQPQHI.

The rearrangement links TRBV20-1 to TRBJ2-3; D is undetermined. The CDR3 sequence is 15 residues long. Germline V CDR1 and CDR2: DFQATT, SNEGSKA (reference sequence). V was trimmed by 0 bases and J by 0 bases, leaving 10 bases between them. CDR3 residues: CSARDRVLSTDTQYF. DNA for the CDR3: TGCAGTGCTAGAGATAGGGTCCTTAGCACAGATACGCAGTATTTT.

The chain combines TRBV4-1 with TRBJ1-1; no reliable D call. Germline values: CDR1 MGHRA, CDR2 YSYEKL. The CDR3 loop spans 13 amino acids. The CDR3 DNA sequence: TGCGGCGGCAGCCAAGAGATTTCGACTCAAGCTTTCTTT. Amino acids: CGGSQEISTQAFF.

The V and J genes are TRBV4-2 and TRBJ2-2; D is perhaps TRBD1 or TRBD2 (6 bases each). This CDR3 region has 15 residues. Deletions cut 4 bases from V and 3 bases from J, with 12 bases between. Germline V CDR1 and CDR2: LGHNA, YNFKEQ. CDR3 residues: CASSPMEGDTGELFF. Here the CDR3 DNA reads TGTGCCAGCAGCCCTATGGAGGGGGACACCGGGGAGCTGTTTTTT.

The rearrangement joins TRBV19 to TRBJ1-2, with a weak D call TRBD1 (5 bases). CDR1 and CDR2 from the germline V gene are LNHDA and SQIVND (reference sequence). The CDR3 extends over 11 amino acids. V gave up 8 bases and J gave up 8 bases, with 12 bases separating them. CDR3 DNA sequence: TGTGCCAGTTCCGGGGCGGCGGGCTACACCTTC. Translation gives CASSGAAGYTF.